This is a list of T cell receptor beta chains from one sample in a study of PD-1 blockade in classical Hodgkin lymphoma. Profiling relied on immunoSEQ multiplex PCR, and the TCRdb table lists in-frame clones only, not all of them. Of tens of thousands of clones in the sample, more than 75% were seen once. Source: peripheral blood mononuclear cells (PBMCs), taken before the second cycle of nivolumab. The receptor source for this set is a human donor with classical Hodgkin lymphoma. Each CDR3 is given with its conserved first and last residue. A D gene is named only where the DNA matches it firmly. A row's size may be missing; if present it is once, few, many or a size class.

v_call: TRBV7-2
cdr3_length: 17
d_call: TRBD1
clone_size: once
j_call: TRBJ2-1
cdr3_aa: CASSLSPGQGGNNEQFF
cdr3_nt: TGTGCCAGCAGCTTGTCGCCGGGACAGGGAGGGAACAATGAGCAGTTCTTC

v_call: TRBV9
cdr3_length: 16
d_call: NA
clone_size: NA
j_call: TRBJ2-3
cdr3_aa: CASSVGARVGADTQYF
cdr3_nt: TGTGCCAGCAGCGTAGGGGCAAGGGTCGGCGCTGATACGCAGTATTTT

v_call: TRBV7-6
cdr3_length: 14
d_call: NA
clone_size: NA
j_call: TRBJ2-7
cdr3_aa: CASSLGEATYEQYF
cdr3_nt: TGTGCCAGCAGCTTAGGGGAGGCGACCTACGAGCAGTACTTC

v_call: TRBV30
cdr3_length: 14
d_call: NA
clone_size: NA
j_call: TRBJ1-5
cdr3_aa: CAWGEGLPNQPQHF
cdr3_nt: TGTGCCTGGGGGGAGGGGCTCCCGAATCAGCCCCAGCATTTT

v_call: TRBV6-5
cdr3_length: 15
d_call: TRBD1
clone_size: large
j_call: TRBJ1-5
cdr3_aa: CASSYSGTVNQPQHF
cdr3_nt: TGTGCCAGCAGTTACTCTGGGACAGTTAATCAGCCCCAGCATTTT

v_call: TRBV7-9
cdr3_length: 15
d_call: NA
clone_size: few
j_call: TRBJ1-3
cdr3_aa: CASSPPEAAGNTIYF
cdr3_nt: TGTGCCAGCAGCCCCCCCGAGGCAGCGGGAAACACCATATATTTT

v_call: TRBV12-5
cdr3_length: 14
d_call: TRBD2
clone_size: NA
j_call: TRBJ2-2
cdr3_aa: CASGSGGNTGELFF
cdr3_nt: TGTGCTAGTGGGTCGGGAGGGAACACCGGGGAGCTGTTTTTT

v_call: TRBV9
cdr3_length: 15
d_call: NA
clone_size: NA
j_call: TRBJ1-5
cdr3_aa: CASSAGTTGSQPQHF
cdr3_nt: TGTGCCAGCAGCGCCGGGACAACTGGTAGTCAGCCCCAGCATTTT

v_call: TRBV6-1
cdr3_length: 16
d_call: TRBD2
clone_size: NA
j_call: TRBJ2-7
cdr3_aa: CASSEWRAGLPYEQYF
cdr3_nt: TGTGCCAGCAGTGAATGGAGAGCGGGGTTACCCTACGAGCAGTACTTC

v_call: TRBV7-9
cdr3_length: 14
d_call: TRBD1
clone_size: NA
j_call: TRBJ2-5
cdr3_aa: CASSSGTALKTQYF
cdr3_nt: TGTGCCAGCAGCTCCGGGACAGCTCTGAAGACCCAGTACTTC

v_call: TRBV4-2
cdr3_length: 14
d_call: NA
clone_size: NA
j_call: TRBJ2-1
cdr3_aa: CASSQDPVGNEQFF
cdr3_nt: TGTGCCAGCAGCCAAGACCCTGTCGGGAATGAGCAGTTCTTC

v_call: TRBV6-1
cdr3_length: 14
d_call: NA
clone_size: NA
j_call: TRBJ1-2
cdr3_aa: CASSPIRAPGGYTF
cdr3_nt: TGTGCCAGCAGTCCGATCCGGGCCCCAGGAGGCTACACCTTC

v_call: TRBV5-1
cdr3_length: 16
d_call: NA
clone_size: few
j_call: TRBJ2-1
cdr3_aa: CASSLEGHFSYNEQFF
cdr3_nt: TGCGCCAGCAGCTTGGAGGGACACTTCTCCTACAATGAGCAGTTCTTC

v_call: TRBV6-6
cdr3_length: 15
d_call: TRBD1
clone_size: NA
j_call: TRBJ1-2
cdr3_aa: CASSFLGGRDYGYTF
cdr3_nt: TGTGCCAGCAGTTTCCTAGGGGGCCGGGACTATGGCTACACCTTC

v_call: TRBV5-6
cdr3_length: 14
d_call: TRBD1
clone_size: NA
j_call: TRBJ1-3
cdr3_aa: CASSPGGYGNTIYF
cdr3_nt: TGTGCCAGCAGCCCAGGGGGCTATGGAAACACCATATATTTT

v_call: TRBV7-2
cdr3_length: 15
d_call: NA
clone_size: NA
j_call: TRBJ1-6
cdr3_aa: CASSQFWGGSSPLHF
cdr3_nt: TGTGCCAGCAGCCAATTTTGGGGCGGGAGTTCACCCCTCCACTTT

v_call: TRBV6-4
cdr3_length: 16
d_call: NA
clone_size: NA
j_call: TRBJ1-5
cdr3_aa: CASSDSGRGRNQPQHF
cdr3_nt: TGTGCCAGCAGTGACTCAGGCAGGGGTCGCAATCAGCCCCAGCATTTT

v_call: TRBV7-9
cdr3_length: 13
d_call: TRBD1
clone_size: NA
j_call: TRBJ1-1
cdr3_aa: CASSQRTGREAFF
cdr3_nt: TGCGCCAGCAGCCAGAGGACAGGGAGGGAAGCTTTCTTT

v_call: TRBV6-1
cdr3_length: 15
d_call: NA
clone_size: NA
j_call: TRBJ2-3
cdr3_aa: CASLGGAFGADTQYF
cdr3_nt: TGTGCCAGCCTCGGCGGGGCCTTTGGGGCAGATACGCAGTATTTT

v_call: TRBV6-1
cdr3_length: 13
d_call: NA
clone_size: NA
j_call: TRBJ1-5
cdr3_aa: CASKIWGNQPQHF
cdr3_nt: TGTGCCAGCAAGATTTGGGGGAATCAGCCCCAGCATTTT

v_call: TRBV18
cdr3_length: 15
d_call: NA
clone_size: NA
j_call: TRBJ1-1
cdr3_aa: CASSPARDRSTEAFF
cdr3_nt: TGTGCCAGCTCACCTGCGAGGGACCGTAGCACTGAAGCTTTCTTT

v_call: TRBV28
cdr3_length: 14
d_call: NA
clone_size: NA
j_call: TRBJ1-2
cdr3_aa: CASRSPPISYGYTF
cdr3_nt: TGTGCCAGCAGATCCCCTCCCATCTCCTATGGCTACACCTTC

v_call: TRBV28
cdr3_length: 13
d_call: NA
clone_size: NA
j_call: TRBJ2-3
cdr3_aa: CASSPSRLDTQYF
cdr3_nt: TGTGCCAGCAGTCCATCCCGTCTGGATACGCAGTATTTT

v_call: TRBV5-6
cdr3_length: 13
d_call: NA
clone_size: NA
j_call: TRBJ1-2
cdr3_aa: CASSLVGTYGYTF
cdr3_nt: TGTGCCAGCAGCTTGGTAGGGACCTATGGCTACACCTTC

v_call: TRBV7-6
cdr3_length: 11
d_call: NA
clone_size: NA
j_call: TRBJ2-2
cdr3_aa: CASSNTGELFF
cdr3_nt: TGTGCCAGCAGCAACACCGGGGAGCTGTTTTTT

v_call: TRBV7-8
cdr3_length: 17
d_call: NA
clone_size: NA
j_call: TRBJ2-6
cdr3_aa: CASSPPLRFPGANVLTF
cdr3_nt: TGTGCCAGCAGCCCTCCCCTCCGGTTCCCTGGGGCCAACGTCCTGACTTTC

v_call: TRBV19
cdr3_length: 12
d_call: NA
clone_size: NA
j_call: TRBJ2-7
cdr3_aa: CASSTGTYEQYF
cdr3_nt: TGTGCCAGTAGTACCGGCACCTACGAGCAGTACTTC